This is a list of T cell receptor beta chains from one sample in a study of CD8 T cells in Susac syndrome. TCRdb re-called the immunoSEQ multiplex PCR reads through MiXCR, storing one row per CDR3 protein. The repertoire holds nearly 110,000 distinct CDR3 sequences, roughly 94% seen once, with 0.41% in the top ten. What was sequenced was CD8+ T cells from PBMCs. The source of these receptors is a human donor with Susac syndrome. Each CDR3 is given with its conserved first and last residue. The D gene is left open where the match is weak. Part of the rows lack a size; the others show once, few, many or a class for expanded clones.

TRBJ2-1 | 15 | TRBD1 | TRBV12-3/TRBV12-4 | - | CASNNRGSSYNEQFF | TGTGCCAGCAACAACAGGGGATCGTCCTACAATGAGCAGTTCTTC
TRBJ2-5 | 15 | - | TRBV6-5 | once | CASSSSGPAGETQYF | TGTGCCAGCAGTTCCTCCGGACCTGCAGGGGAGACCCAGTACTTC
TRBJ2-1 | 14 | - | TRBV29-1 | once | CSVGFGGSYNEQFF | TGCAGCGTTGGGTTCGGGGGCTCCTACAATGAGCAGTTCTTC
TRBJ2-1 | 13 | TRBD1 | TRBV6-1 | - | CASSWTGPNEQFF | TGTGCCAGCTCCTGGACAGGGCCCAATGAGCAGTTCTTC
TRBJ2-1 | 14 | - | TRBV24-1 | - | CATSDGTGTGSRFF | TGTGCCACCAGTGACGGAACCGGGACCGGCTCTCGGTTCTTC
TRBJ2-3 | 16 | - | TRBV15 | - | CATSRGHGTSTDTQYF | TGTGCCACCAGCAGAGGCCACGGGACTAGCACAGATACGCAGTATTTT
TRBJ1-1 | 14 | TRBD1 | TRBV7-8 | - | CASSYPTGVTEAFF | TGTGCCAGCAGCTACCCGACAGGGGTCACTGAAGCTTTCTTT
TRBJ2-5 | 15 | - | TRBV9 | - | CASSSFPGSQETQYF | TGTGCCAGCAGCAGTTTTCCCGGGTCCCAAGAGACCCAGTACTTC
TRBJ2-7 | 13 | - | TRBV20-1 | - | CSARQGTPYEQYF | TGCAGTGCTAGACAGGGAACCCCCTACGAGCAGTACTTC
TRBJ2-7 | 17 | TRBD2 | TRBV7-8 | once | CASSPAWTSGGVYEQYF | TGTGCCAGCAGCCCGGCTTGGACTAGCGGGGGGGTCTACGAGCAGTACTTC
TRBJ1-6 | 14 | - | TRBV27 | - | CASSLSGTSRPLHF | TGTGCCAGCAGTTTATCGGGGACAAGTAGACCCCTCCACTTT
TRBJ1-5 | 17 | - | TRBV6-2/TRBV6-3 | - | CASSYSTAGYSNQPQHF | TGTGCCAGCAGTTACTCGACGGCAGGATATAGCAATCAGCCCCAGCATTTT
TRBJ1-5 | 15 | TRBD1 | TRBV15 | - | CATSRDRGRGQPQHF | TGTGCCACCAGCAGAGACAGGGGGCGAGGTCAGCCCCAGCATTTT
TRBJ1-6 | 15 | - | TRBV3-1 | - | CASSQDGGGNSPLHF | TGTGCCAGCAGCCAAGACGGAGGTGGTAATTCACCCCTCCACTTT
TRBJ2-1 | 14 | - | TRBV14 | - | CASSQGQRRDEQFF | TGTGCCAGCAGCCAAGGACAGCGGCGAGATGAGCAGTTCTTC
TRBJ2-7 | 14 | TRBD1 | TRBV12-3/TRBV12-4 | - | CASRPGTVSYEQYF | TGTGCCAGCAGACCAGGGACAGTTTCCTACGAGCAGTACTTC
TRBJ2-7 | 11 | - | TRBV2 | - | CASLEDYEQYF | TGTGCCAGCCTGGAGGACTACGAGCAGTACTTC
TRBJ2-5 | 16 | TRBD2 | TRBV7-9 | - | CASSGPGGGASETQYF | TGTGCCAGCAGCGGCCCGGGCGGGGGGGCGTCGGAGACCCAGTACTTC
TRBJ2-5 | 14 | TRBD1 | TRBV7-9 | - | CASSPTGAQETQYF | TGTGCCAGCAGCCCTACAGGGGCCCAAGAGACCCAGTACTTC
TRBJ2-5 | 12 | - | TRBV2 | - | CASPGGGETQYF | TGTGCCAGCCCCGGGGGCGGAGAGACCCAGTACTTC
TRBJ2-1 | 15 | TRBD2 | TRBV6-5 | - | CASTRLAGAYNEQFF | TGTGCCAGCACCCGACTAGCGGGAGCATACAATGAGCAGTTCTTC
TRBJ1-6 | 14 | - | TRBV6-5 | - | CASSSQGRASPLHF | TGTGCCAGCAGTTCCCAGGGGAGGGCTTCACCCCTCCACTTT